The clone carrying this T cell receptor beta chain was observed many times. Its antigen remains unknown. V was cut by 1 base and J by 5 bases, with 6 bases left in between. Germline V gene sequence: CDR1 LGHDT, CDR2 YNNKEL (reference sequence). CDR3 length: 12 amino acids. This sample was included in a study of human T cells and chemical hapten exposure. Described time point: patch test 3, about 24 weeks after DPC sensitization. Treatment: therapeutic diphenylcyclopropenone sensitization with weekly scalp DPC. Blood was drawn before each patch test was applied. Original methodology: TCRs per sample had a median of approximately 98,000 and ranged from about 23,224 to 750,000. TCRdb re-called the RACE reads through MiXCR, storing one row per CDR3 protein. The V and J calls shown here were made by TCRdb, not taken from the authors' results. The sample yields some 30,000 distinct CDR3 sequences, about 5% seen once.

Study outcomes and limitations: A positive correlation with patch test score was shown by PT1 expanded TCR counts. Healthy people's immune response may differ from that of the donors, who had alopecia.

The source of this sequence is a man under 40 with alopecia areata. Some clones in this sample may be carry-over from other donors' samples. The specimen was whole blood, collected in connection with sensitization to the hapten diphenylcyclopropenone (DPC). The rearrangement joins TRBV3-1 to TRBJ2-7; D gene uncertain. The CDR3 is CASSQAINEQYF. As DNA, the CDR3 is TGTGCCAGCAGCCAAGCCATCAACGAGCAGTACTTC.